One sample yielded the 25 T cell receptor beta chains listed below, sequenced in a study (dated by TCRdb to about 2015). Library preparation employed 5' RACE. Sequencing used an Illumina MiSeq. The public reads were reprocessed in TCRdb via fastp at Q25 and MiXCR, keeping in-frame beta chains. One record per CDR3 amino acid sequence lists the most common genes and DNA. Within this sample are approximately 50,000 distinct CDR3 sequences, with around 24% of them counted one time only. Roughly 2.1% of the sample goes to the ten largest clones. CD4+CD25+CD127-/low cells were isolated as Tregs. Sample: tumor-infiltrating Tregs sorted from the breast tumor. These receptors all come from a female donor with breast cancer.

The rearrangement joins TRBV7-9 to TRBJ2-3, with 8 nucleotides matching TRBD2. This CDR3 comprises 16 residues. Germline CDR1 reads SEHNR; CDR2 reads FQNEAQ (reference sequence). J was trimmed by 1 base and V by 4 bases; bases with no gene match: 7. CDR3 loop: CASSSPTGGGTDTQYF. CDR3 DNA: TGTGCCAGCAGCTCCCCAACGGGAGGGGGCACAGATACGCAGTATTTT.

The rearrangement joins TRBV5-1 to TRBJ2-7, with 10 bases lining up with TRBD1. Germline-derived CDR1 and CDR2 are SGHRS and YFSETQ. The CDR3 is 15 amino acids. Unmatched junction bases numbered 12, after V lost 5 bases and J lost 7 bases. The CDR3 DNA reads TGCGCCAGCAGATTGACGACAGGGGGCTTTGAGGAGCAGTACTTC. It specifies CASRLTTGGFEEQYF.

V and J are TRBV7-2 and TRBJ2-2; D possibly corresponds to TRBD1 (6 bases). The length of the CDR3 is 14 residues. Between the trimmed V and J ends, which lost 1 base and 8 bases, there was a span of 11 bases. Germline V gene sequence: CDR1 SGHTA, CDR2 FQGNSA. For the CDR3, the DNA is TGTGCCAGCAGCTTAGTACCCCAGGGGGGGGAGCTGTTTTTT. Translating it yields CASSLVPQGGELFF.

The chain carries TRBV7-9 and TRBJ2-2; 12 nucleotides line up with TRBD2. CDR3 length equals 20 residues. Germline loops: CDR1 SEHNR, CDR2 FQNEAQ (reference sequence). Germline trimming cut 2 bases from V and 2 bases from J; bases unmatched to any gene: 12. CDR3 coding DNA: TGTGCCAGCAGCTTAATTACCCTCCTAGCGGGAGGGCCTAACACCGGGGAGCTGTTTTTT. Protein product: CASSLITLLAGGPNTGELFF.

This clonotype came up a few times. The chain employs TRBV28 and TRBJ2-6; 9 nucleotides line up with TRBD1. Unmatched junction bases numbered 7, after V lost 4 bases and J lost 0 bases. There are 18 residues in the CDR3. Looked up from germline, CDR1 is MDHEN and CDR2 is SYDVKM. This chain's CDR3 is CASSWGQGILSGANVLTF. In nucleotides, the CDR3 is TGTGCCAGCAGTTGGGGACAGGGAATCCTCTCTGGGGCCAACGTCCTGACTTTC.

This clonotype occurred a few times. The chain couples TRBV5-1 to TRBJ2-2; a possible D gene is TRBD2 (6 bases). CDR1 SGHRS and CDR2 YFSETQ come from the germline V gene. V lost 4 bases to trimming and J lost 3 bases, with 13 bases between them. The length of the CDR3 is 15 residues. In DNA, the CDR3 is TGCGCCAGCAGCCCGGGACTTCGAGACACCGGGGAGCTGTTTTTT. Its translation: CASSPGLRDTGELFF.

This sequence joins TRBV24-1 and TRBJ2-3; D not certain. Trimming pared 4 bases from V and 3 bases from J, leaving 7 bases between. CDR3 length equals 13 residues. CDR1 is KGHDR, CDR2 SFDVKD, per germline. CDR3 residues: CATSEDTTDTQYF. The CDR3 DNA follows: TGTGCCACCAGTGAAGACACAACAGATACGCAGTATTTT.

This clonotype was detected only a few times. The J gene is TRBJ1-3, the V gene TRBV6-6; perhaps TRBD1 as D (6 bases). The V and J ends lost 5 bases and 4 bases respectively, with 18 bases between them. CDR3 length: 16 amino acids. The germline V gene encodes CDR1 MNHNY and CDR2 SVGAGI (reference sequence). CDR3 sequence (DNA): TGTGCCAGCAGTGCCCCAGGCAAGGGGGACGGAAACACCATATATTTT. It codes for CASSAPGKGDGNTIYF.

The chain couples TRBV18 to TRBJ2-3; no clear D gene. The CDR3 is 15 amino acids. Trimming removed 4 bases at V and 0 bases at J, with 11 bases between. Germline assignment: CDR1 KGHSH and CDR2 LQKENI. CDR3 nucleotide sequence: TGTGCCAGCTCACTCTCTGGTCCTAGCACAGATACGCAGTATTTT. Amino acid sequence: CASSLSGPSTDTQYF.

The chain has TRBV6-5 and TRBJ2-7; 10 positions agree with TRBD1. V lost 0 bases and J lost 5; bases outside the gene matches: 4. The CDR3 loop spans 15 amino acids. CDR1 and CDR2 (germline): MNHEY, SVGAGI. The CDR3 here is CASSYSPGTGDEQYF. DNA of the CDR3: TGTGCCAGCAGTTACTCCCCCGGGACAGGGGACGAGCAGTACTTC.

Worth noting for this clonotype: At one boundary the junction diverges from the germline segment, which might be a read error. V usage is TRBV28 and J usage is TRBJ1-1; D is unclear. The CDR3 has 12 residues. CDR1 is MDHEN and CDR2 is SYDVKM in the germline V gene. In nucleotides, the CDR3 is TGTGCCAGCAGTGTGGTGGGCACTGGAGCTTTCTTT. Protein: CASSVVGTGAFF.

This clonotype was seen a handful of times. The gene calls are TRBV12-3 or TRBV12-4 and TRBJ2-5; perhaps D is TRBD1 or TRBD2 (5 bases each). The V and J ends lost 6 bases and 7 bases respectively, with 15 bases between them. The CDR3 extends over 13 amino acids. CDR3 in amino acids: CASSPRGAGTQYF. The DNA for the CDR3 is TGTGCCAGCAGCCCGAGGGGCGCAGGGACCCAGTACTTC.

This clonotype has just a few counts. The chain carries TRBV21-1 and TRBJ2-3; the D call in the table, TRBD2, was not verified against the DNA. TRBV21-1 has pseudogene status. The length of the CDR3 is 14 residues. The CDR3 sequence: CASSKRRVQDTQYF. Here the CDR3 DNA reads TGTGCCAGCAGCAAGAGGCGGGTTCAAGATACGCAGTATTTT.

This chain connects TRBV5-1 to TRBJ2-7; 9 nucleotides agree with TRBD1. Germline CDR1 SGHRS, CDR2 YFSETQ. V shed 4 bases and J 6 bases; nucleotides not matched to a gene: 17. The CDR3 is 17 residues long. CDR3 loop: CASSVAFVGQGAGEQYF. In DNA form, the CDR3 reads TGCGCCAGCAGCGTGGCCTTCGTGGGACAGGGTGCTGGCGAGCAGTACTTC.

This chain connects TRBV4-1 to TRBJ1-1; unclear D gene. V dropped 11 bases and J dropped 3 bases, with 13 bases sitting between them. The CDR3 is 12 residues long. Germline V gives CDR1 MGHRA, CDR2 YSYEKL. The CDR3 here is CASWGFDTEAFF. The CDR3 nucleotides read TGCGCCTCCTGGGGTTTTGACACTGAAGCTTTCTTT.

This clonotype has just a few counts. The chain links TRBV5-1 to TRBJ1-1; D gene ambiguous. Trimming pared 4 bases from V and 3 bases from J, leaving 22 bases between. Germline CDR1 and CDR2: SGHRS and YFSETQ. This CDR3 contains 17 residues. The CDR3: CASSPRRAQHRDTEAFF. CDR3 DNA sequence: TGCGCCAGCAGCCCGCGCCGGGCCCAACATCGGGACACTGAAGCTTTCTTT.

This clonotype was seen at least ten times. The J gene is TRBJ2-4, the V gene TRBV5-1; no firm D call. The length of the CDR3 is 15 residues. V lost 0 bases and J 0 bases, leaving 7 bases between the germline ends. CDR1 is SGHRS and CDR2 is YFSETQ in the germline V gene. The CDR3 sequence: CASSLDALAKNIQYF. DNA for the CDR3: TGCGCCAGCAGCTTGGACGCTTTAGCCAAAAACATTCAGTACTTC.

The V gene is TRBV9, the J gene TRBJ2-3; TRBD2 matches 9 bases. Germline assignment: CDR1 SGDLS and CDR2 YYNGEE. The CDR3 is 18 residues long. The ends lost 4 bases at V and 4 bases at J; junction bases unmatched: 16. The DNA of the CDR3 is TGTGCCAGCAGCCCCAACCCCACCGGGACTAGCTCTCCAGATACGCAGTATTTT. Its protein product is CASSPNPTGTSSPDTQYF.

As concerns this clonotype: The limits of the CDR3 on the DNA are not certain, so only TCRdb's listed CDR3 is given. The chain carries TRBV3-1 and TRBJ2-2; the table gives TRBD1 as D, unverified against the DNA. Including both end residues, the CDR3 is 16 amino acids long. Germline values: CDR1 LGHDT, CDR2 YNNKEL (reference sequence). CDR3 in amino acids: CASSLGTGRTPGSCFF.

This clonotype came up a few times. The chain combines TRBV10-3 with TRBJ1-5, with a tentative D call TRBD1 (6 bases). The CDR3 contains 14 residues. Between the trimmed V and J ends, which lost 3 bases and 3 bases, there was a span of 9 bases. Per the germline V gene, CDR1 is ENHRY and CDR2 is SYGVKD. The CDR3 reads CAISDEGDNQPQHF. The CDR3 DNA follows: TGTGCCATCAGTGACGAGGGGGACAATCAGCCCCAGCATTTT.

This chain uses TRBV7-9 with TRBJ2-3, with D possibly being TRBD1 (6 bases). The V gene lost 4 bases and the J gene lost 2 bases, with 13 bases spanning the gap. From germline, CDR1 is SEHNR and CDR2 FQNEAQ (reference sequence). There are 15 residues in the CDR3. The CDR3 is CASSSRQANTDTQYF. CDR3 DNA sequence: TGTGCCAGCAGCTCCCGACAGGCTAACACAGATACGCAGTATTTT.

This clonotype was picked up one time. Given a much more abundant clone one base away, this may be a read error. The CDR3 spells CASSQATRQGFYGYAF. In DNA, the CDR3 is TGTGCCAGCAGCCAAGCCACAAGACAGGGCTTTTATGGCTACGCCTTC. The J gene is TRBJ1-2, the V gene TRBV3-1; the match to TRBD1 covers 7 bases. Germline CDR1 is LGHDT and CDR2 is YNNKEL (reference sequence). The CDR3 covers 16 residues.

The chain has TRBV7-8 and TRBJ2-2; no reliable D call. This CDR3 comprises 16 residues. Trimming removed 2 bases at V and 4 bases at J, with 14 bases between. The germline gives CDR1 SGHVS, CDR2 FQNEAQ. Here the CDR3 reads CASSLPVKGPTGELFF. CDR3 DNA: TGTGCCAGCAGCTTACCTGTCAAGGGCCCCACCGGGGAGCTGTTTTTT.

This clonotype was observed at least ten times. This sequence joins TRBV20-1 and TRBJ2-5; TRBD1 might be the D (6 bases). The CDR3 is made up of 13 amino acids. Germline CDR1 DFQATT, CDR2 SNEGSKA (reference sequence). V lost 3 bases, J lost 3 bases, and 11 bases lay in between. The CDR3 DNA sequence: TGCAGTGCTAGGGACGACAGGAAAGAGACCCAGTACTTC. It yields the protein CSARDDRKETQYF.

This clonotype was observed a few times. This chain connects TRBV6-6 to TRBJ2-1; D not certain. V gave up 9 bases and J gave up 1 base, with 4 bases separating them. Germline V gene lookup returns CDR1 MNHNY and CDR2 SVGAGI (reference sequence). The CDR3 has 11 residues. CDR3 region: CASVSYNEQFF. The CDR3 DNA reads as TGTGCCAGTGTTTCCTACAATGAGCAGTTCTTC.